The 16 T cell receptor beta chains below come from one sample, sequenced in a study of T cells after yellow fever vaccination. MiXCR, applied by TCRdb to the 5' RACE reads, yields one record per CDR3 protein. The table has tens of thousands of distinct CDR3 sequences, around 7.9% seen once. The sequencing used CD8+ T cells sorted from PBMCs, collected roughly 10 days after the first yellow fever vaccination. The receptors originated from a man aged 18 to 29 who received the YFV17D yellow fever vaccine.

This clonotype was seen ten or more times. This rearrangement joins TRBV3-1 to TRBJ2-1; D possibly corresponds to TRBD2 (5 bases). From germline, CDR1 is LGHDT and CDR2 YNNKEL (reference sequence). Trimming took off 4 bases at V and 2 bases at J, with 12 bases between the two ends. This CDR3 comprises 15 residues. CDR3 DNA sequence: TGTGCCAGCAGCCCCTGGAAGGGAGCCTACAATGAGCAGTTCTTC. Protein product: CASSPWKGAYNEQFF.

V and J are TRBV12-3 or TRBV12-4 and TRBJ2-2; D is unclear. The CDR3 length is 17 residues. The germline V and J ends were trimmed by 1 base and 5 bases, with 17 bases remaining between them. In nucleotides, the CDR3 is TGTGCCAGCAGTTTAGTAGATTCGGGCAGTTTGACCGGGGAGCTGTTTTTT. Its protein product is CASSLVDSGSLTGELFF.

V and J are TRBV27 and TRBJ2-5, with D tentatively TRBD1 or TRBD2 (5 bases each). This CDR3 is 15 amino acids long. Trimming removed 5 bases at V and 5 bases at J, with 18 bases between. In germline, CDR1 is MNHEY, CDR2 SMNVEV (reference sequence). The DNA for the CDR3 is TGTGCCAGCAGTCCACAGACGGGGCGACAGGAGACCCAGTACTTC. Translated, it gives CASSPQTGRQETQYF.

This clonotype was seen ten or more times. V usage is TRBV12-3 or TRBV12-4 and J usage is TRBJ2-2; TRBD1 aligns across 7 bases. V gave up 3 bases and J gave up 4 bases; unmatched junction bases: 5. CDR3 length equals 15 residues. As DNA, the CDR3 is TGTGCCAGCAGTTTGGGGACAGCGATCACCGGGGAGCTGTTTTTT. Encoded protein: CASSLGTAITGELFF.

This clonotype appeared many times. The chain has TRBV4-3 and TRBJ2-7, with TRBD1 as a possible D gene (6 bases). V lost 2 bases and J 2 bases, leaving 7 bases between the germline ends. CDR1 and CDR2 (germline): LGHNA, YSLEER. The CDR3 contains 13 residues. The CDR3 loop is CASSQYRAYEQYF. The CDR3 nucleotides are TGCGCCAGCAGCCAATACAGGGCCTACGAGCAGTACTTC.

This clonotype was found a few times. This chain links TRBV12-3 or TRBV12-4 with TRBJ2-5; 7 bases line up with TRBD1. This CDR3 spans 15 amino acids. V trimming: 6 bases; J trimming: 4 bases; junction bases outside the gene matches: 11. CDR3: CASSPIGTGAETQYF. In DNA form, the CDR3 reads TGTGCCAGCAGCCCCATAGGAACAGGGGCAGAGACCCAGTACTTC.

This clonotype was seen a handful of times. The rearrangement links TRBV7-6 to TRBJ2-7; possibly TRBD1 or TRBD2 for D (5 bases each). Trimming took off 3 bases at V and 6 bases at J, with 18 bases between the two ends. CDR1 and CDR2 from the germline V gene are SGHVS and FNYEAQ. The CDR3 totals 15 residues. CDR3 loop: CASSLVRDGLAEQYF. The CDR3 DNA is TGTGCCAGCAGCTTGGTTCGGGACGGATTGGCCGAGCAGTACTTC.

This clonotype was recorded many times. This sequence joins TRBV12-3 or TRBV12-4 and TRBJ2-3; 8 bases align to TRBD2. CDR3 size: 15 residues. V dropped 2 bases and J dropped 5; count of bases not matched to a gene: 6. CDR3 amino acids: CASSLSAGVGDTQYF. The CDR3 DNA reads as TGTGCCAGCAGTTTATCAGCGGGGGTTGGAGATACGCAGTATTTT.

This clonotype has a count of ten or more. The V call is TRBV10-3, the J call TRBJ1-1; D is ambiguous. Germline V gene lookup returns CDR1 ENHRY and CDR2 SYGVKD. The CDR3 covers 12 residues. Deletions cut 3 bases from V and 2 bases from J, with 4 bases between. The CDR3 DNA sequence: TGTGCCATCAGTGACTTAAACACTGAAGCTTTCTTT. It yields the protein CAISDLNTEAFF.

There are many counts of this clonotype. The chain links TRBV5-1 to TRBJ2-3, with D possibly TRBD2 on 5 matching bases. The CDR3 runs 15 residues. Per the germline V gene, CDR1 is SGHRS and CDR2 is YFSETQ. The germline V and J ends were trimmed by 0 bases and 3 bases, with 11 bases remaining between them. The CDR3 is CASSLGFAGTDTQYF. DNA of the CDR3: TGCGCCAGCAGCTTGGGATTTGCGGGTACAGATACGCAGTATTTT.

The V call is TRBV5-6, the J call TRBJ2-3; the match to TRBD2 covers 10 bases. This CDR3 is built from 15 residues. CDR1 is SGHDT and CDR2 is YYEEEE in the germline V gene. J was trimmed by 4 bases and V by 1 base; bases with no gene match: 3. The CDR3 bases are TGTGCCAGCAGCTTGTTAGCGGGGGGCTCAGATACGCAGTATTTT. Protein: CASSLLAGGSDTQYF.

At least ten counts were recorded for this clonotype. V usage is TRBV12-3 or TRBV12-4 and J usage is TRBJ1-1; D not certain. This CDR3 comprises 13 residues. V was trimmed by 3 bases and J by 5 bases, leaving 10 bases between them. CDR3 sequence reads: CASSFRTGTEAFF. The CDR3, as DNA: TGTGCCAGCAGTTTTAGGACGGGGACTGAAGCTTTCTTT.

The chain carries TRBV11-1 and TRBJ1-1, with 9 nucleotides matching TRBD1. Germline V gene data show CDR1 as SGHAT and CDR2 as FQDESV (reference sequence). There are 18 residues in the CDR3. Germline trimming cut 3 bases from V and 4 bases from J; bases unmatched to any gene: 15. CDR3 DNA sequence: TGTGCCAGCAGCTTGGGGTGGGACAGGGAGTATAGTGCCACTGAAGCTTTCTTT. Its translation: CASSLGWDREYSATEAFF. The whole variable domain, filled in from reference TRBV11-1 and TRBJ1-1, reads EAEVAQSPRYKITEKSQAVAFWCDPISGHATLYWYRQILGQGPELLVQFQDESVVDDSQLPKDRFSAERLKGVDSTLKIQPAELGDSAMYLCASSLGWDREYSATEAFFGQGTRLTVV.

Only a few counts were recorded for this clonotype. The chain recombines TRBV7-3 with TRBJ2-6, with a possible D match to TRBD2 (6 bases). Germline values: CDR1 SGHTA, CDR2 FQGTGA. This CDR3 region has 15 residues. Trimming shortened V by 6 bases and J by 0 bases, and 9 bases separated the two germline ends. The CDR3 sequence: CASSQGGSGANVLTF. The DNA for the CDR3 is TGTGCCAGCAGTCAGGGAGGCTCTGGGGCCAACGTCCTGACTTTC.

The V call is TRBV6-2 or TRBV6-3, the J call TRBJ2-7; perhaps TRBD1 as D (5 bases). Germline assignment: CDR1 MNHEY and CDR2 SVGEGT. The germline V and J ends were trimmed by 4 bases and 8 bases, with 9 bases remaining between them. The CDR3 totals 11 residues. CDR3 amino acids: CASSSGIQQYV. The DNA of the CDR3 is TGTGCCAGCAGTTCAGGGATCCAGCAGTACGTC.

In its sample, this clonotype was seen many times. CDR3 sequence: CASSYAGGTLYEQYF. The CDR3 bases are TGTGCCAGCAGTTACGCAGGGGGCACCCTCTACGAGCAGTACTTC. This chain uses TRBV6-2 or TRBV6-3 with TRBJ2-7; 8 nucleotides align to TRBD1. CDR3 length equals 15 residues. J lost 3 bases, V lost 2 bases, and 6 bases had no gene match. The germline gives CDR1 MNHEY, CDR2 SVGEGT.